The text below deals with one TCR beta chain. Once RNA had been extracted, it was reverse transcribed into cDNA to act as the sequencing template. Generated by immunoSEQ multiplex PCR, the TCRdb table keeps only in-frame clones and is missing some. The sample carries roughly 150,000 clones, 80% to 90% recorded once. This record belongs to a study of CD8+ T cells in alopecia areata. The germline CDR1 and CDR2 sequences are MGHRA and YSYEKL. With 0 bases clipped from V and 2 bases from J, the junction kept 4 bases outside the gene matches. There are 15 residues in the CDR3. The receptor was derived from a human donor with alopecia areata. The rearrangement links TRBV4-1 to TRBJ2-7; 7 positions match TRBD1. Sequences were derived from CD8+ T cells sorted from blood, sampled at week 0. Here the CDR3 reads CASSQDRTGTYEQYF. DNA for the CDR3: TGCGCCAGCAGCCAAGATAGGACAGGAACCTACGAGCAGTACTTC.